What follows are 2 T cell receptor beta chains derived from one specimen sequenced in a study of beta chain features in type 1 diabetes. Expressed TCRB transcripts were sequenced, since all the RNA that had been isolated was reverse transcribed. Sequencing used immunoSEQ multiplex PCR; TCRdb keeps in-frame clones, though not all of them. The repertoire includes about 620,000 clones, roughly a sixth of them detected once, and about 0.097% sits in the top ten. The sequencing input was naive CD4+ T cells from blood. The receptor set was obtained from a man aged 18 to 35 in good health.

The chain recombines TRBV10-3 with TRBJ2-1, with TRBD1 as a possible D gene (7 bases). V gave up 4 bases and J gave up 3 bases, with 10 bases separating them. Germline CDR1 and CDR2: ENHRY and SYGVKD. This CDR3 comprises 14 residues. The CDR3 DNA reads as TGTGCCATCAGTGGGCGGGACAGCTACAATGAGCAGTTCTTC. Translating gives CAISGRDSYNEQFF.

This clone has only a few counts. The chain carries TRBV15 and TRBJ2-1; 7 bases align to TRBD1. The CDR3 is 17 residues long. The germline V gene encodes CDR1 LNHNV and CDR2 YYDKDF (reference sequence). Trimming took 4 bases from V and 4 from J; bases not matched to a gene: 13. The CDR3 DNA sequence: TGTGCCACCAGCAACCGGGACAGCCTAAGATCTTACAATGAGCAGTTCTTC. Translated, it gives CATSNRDSLRSYNEQFF.